This T cell receptor (beta chain) was recovered during a study of blood T cell repertoires in COVID-19. Study context: Researchers got acute and convalescent COVID-19 samples from the United States, Italy and Spain. Sources were T cells, B-cell-depleted T cells, or PBMCs; the material itself was cDNA or gDNA.

Sequenced by immunoSEQ multiplex PCR; TCRdb stores in-frame clones only, minus some. Found here are about 120,000 clones, about 92% of them singletons; the top ten hold 4% to 5%. CDR3 length: 13 residues. Trimming stripped 5 bases from V and 8 bases from J, with 15 bases between. Germline V lookup: CDR1 SEHNR, CDR2 FQNEAQ (reference sequence). The sequenced sample was peripheral blood. This sequence joins TRBV7-9 and TRBJ1-2; D uncertain. The clonotype comes from a man aged 55 to 69 with COVID-19, enrolled during active disease. The CDR3 protein is CASSPPPGRGYTF. In nucleotides, the CDR3 is TGTGCCAGCAGCCCCCCGCCGGGGAGGGGCTACACCTTC.